This TCR beta chain was retrieved from a study of Ad26.COV2.S vaccination and SARS-CoV-2 variants. Background on the study: Ad26.COV2.S given intramuscularly, once or twice 56 days apart.

The protocol was immunoSEQ multiplex PCR, while the TCRdb copy is restricted to in-frame clones and leaves out a portion. The repertoire holds over 250,000 clones, with around 87% as singletons. The V and J ends lost 1 base and 0 bases, in that order; junction bases with no gene match: 3. This CDR3 is 16 amino acids long. From germline, CDR1 is SGHTA and CDR2 FQGNSA. Specified treatment: around 19 received Ad26.COV2.S at low or high dose, single or two shots; about 5 received placebo; per-sample allocation not given. It was on day 63 after the first vaccine or placebo injection that samples were taken. The administered vaccine (an Ad26 vector) expressed Wuhan-strain SARS-CoV-2 spike.

Material: peripheral blood, obtained in a trial of Ad26.COV2.S vaccine versus placebo. The chain employs TRBV7-2 and TRBJ2-3; 8 nucleotides align to TRBD2. This TCR was recovered from a person between 18 and 65 years old who received the Ad26.COV2.S COVID-19 vaccine or a placebo. The CDR3 region has the DNA TGTGCCAGCAGCTTAGGCCCTAGCGGGAGCACAGATACGCAGTATTTT. It codes for CASSLGPSGSTDTQYF.